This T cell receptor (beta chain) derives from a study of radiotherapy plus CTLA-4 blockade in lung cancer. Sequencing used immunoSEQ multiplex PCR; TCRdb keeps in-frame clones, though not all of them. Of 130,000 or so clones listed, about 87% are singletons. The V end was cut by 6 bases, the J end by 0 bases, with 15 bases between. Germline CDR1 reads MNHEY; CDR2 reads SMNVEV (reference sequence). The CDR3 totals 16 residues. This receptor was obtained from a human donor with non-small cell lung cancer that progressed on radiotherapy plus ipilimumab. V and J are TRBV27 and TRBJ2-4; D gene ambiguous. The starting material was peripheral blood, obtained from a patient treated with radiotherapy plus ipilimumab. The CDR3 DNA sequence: TGTGCCAGCAGAGAAACAACTTCACTAGCCAAAAACATTCAGTACTTC. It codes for CASRETTSLAKNIQYF.